This entry is about one T cell receptor (beta chain). Antigen unknown. The data stem from a study of cytomegalovirus exposure and HLA in healthy donors. Study overall: Drawn from HLA-typed donors, tens of millions of unique TCRs were held in an early data release. Study observations and caveats: In an earlier analysis, productive rearrangement rates for most beta V segments clustered near 87% or 30%.

The CDR3 sequence is 13 residues long. V was pared by 6 bases and J by 5 bases, with 13 bases between. Germline CDR1 is SGHTA and CDR2 is FQGTGA. 13 Jbeta primers and 60 Vbeta primers were used for the PCR. The table came from immunoSEQ multiplex PCR; TCRdb's copy has only in-frame clones and leaves some out. The sample gives 90,000 or so clones, approximately 80% of which show up once; over 3% is in the top ten. The chain is built from TRBV7-3 and TRBJ1-1; D not certain. The TCR sequence derives from a man aged 45-65 years in good health and CMV-seronegative. Input material: PBMCs. CDR3 sequence (DNA): TGTGCCAGCAGGAACGGAGAGGAGACTGAAGCTTTCTTT. Amino acids: CASRNGEETEAFF.